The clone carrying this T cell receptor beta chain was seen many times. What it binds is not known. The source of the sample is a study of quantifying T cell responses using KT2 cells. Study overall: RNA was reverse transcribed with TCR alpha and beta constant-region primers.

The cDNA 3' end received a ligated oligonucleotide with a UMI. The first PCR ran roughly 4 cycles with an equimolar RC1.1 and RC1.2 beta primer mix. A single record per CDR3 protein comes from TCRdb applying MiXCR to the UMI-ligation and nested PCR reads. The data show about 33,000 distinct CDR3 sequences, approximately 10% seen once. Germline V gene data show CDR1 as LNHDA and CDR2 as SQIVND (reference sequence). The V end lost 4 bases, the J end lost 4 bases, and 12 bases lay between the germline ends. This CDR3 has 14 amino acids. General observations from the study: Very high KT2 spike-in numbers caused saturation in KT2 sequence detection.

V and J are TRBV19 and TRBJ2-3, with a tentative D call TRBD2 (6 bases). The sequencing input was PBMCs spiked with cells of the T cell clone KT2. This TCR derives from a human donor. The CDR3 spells CASSTGTESDTQYF. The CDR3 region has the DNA TGTGCCAGTAGTACCGGGACTGAATCAGATACGCAGTATTTT.